This TCR beta chain comes out of a study of shared clonotypes between healthy human individuals. Study-wide results and limits: An anticipated effect of sequencing depth on clonotype sharing among donors was recognized.

TCRdb's copy holds only in-frame clones and misses some; the assay was immunoSEQ multiplex PCR. Of about 2.2 million clones listed, roughly 93% were seen once; the top ten hold 1.5% to 2%. CD8 cells regarded as naive lacked CD45RO, were positively chosen for CCR7, and omitted terminally differentiated effector memory CD45RA+ cells. As to this clone: Its specificity is not known.

Germline V lookup: CDR1 MGHRA, CDR2 YSYEKL. V lost 0 bases, J lost 5 bases, and 7 bases stayed unmatched. The CDR3 extends over 16 amino acids. The specimen was naive CD8+ T cells from PBMCs. The chain has TRBV4-1 and TRBJ2-1, with 7 bases lining up with TRBD1. This TCR derives from a man aged 18 to 30 in good health. Some clones in this sample may be carry-over from other donors' samples. The CDR3 bases are TGCGCCAGCAGCCAAGATCGGTTAACAGGGGACAATGAGCAGTTCTTC. Translating gives CASSQDRLTGDNEQFF.